One T cell receptor (beta chain) is described in this entry. The data were taken from a study of blood T cell repertoires in COVID-19. Study background: Samples representing acute and convalescent COVID-19 were sourced from the United States, Italy and Spain.

Repertoires were generated with immunoSEQ multiplex PCR, while TCRdb's copy carries only in-frame clones and drops some. The data show 200,000 to 250,000 clones, approximately 83% seen once. The CDR3 extends over 15 amino acids. V shed 2 bases, J shed 1 base, and the junction held 4 bases outside the gene matches. CDR1 is KGHSY and CDR2 is FQNENV in the germline V gene. The TCR sequence derives from a woman aged 60-70 years who had recovered from COVID-19. Sequencing used PBMCs or T cells enriched from blood (not recorded which). The gene calls are TRBV16 and TRBJ1-1; 7 bases are a match to TRBD1. CDR3 residues: CASSQENRGNTEAFF. CDR3 in DNA: TGTGCCAGCAGCCAAGAAAACAGGGGGAACACTGAAGCTTTCTTT.